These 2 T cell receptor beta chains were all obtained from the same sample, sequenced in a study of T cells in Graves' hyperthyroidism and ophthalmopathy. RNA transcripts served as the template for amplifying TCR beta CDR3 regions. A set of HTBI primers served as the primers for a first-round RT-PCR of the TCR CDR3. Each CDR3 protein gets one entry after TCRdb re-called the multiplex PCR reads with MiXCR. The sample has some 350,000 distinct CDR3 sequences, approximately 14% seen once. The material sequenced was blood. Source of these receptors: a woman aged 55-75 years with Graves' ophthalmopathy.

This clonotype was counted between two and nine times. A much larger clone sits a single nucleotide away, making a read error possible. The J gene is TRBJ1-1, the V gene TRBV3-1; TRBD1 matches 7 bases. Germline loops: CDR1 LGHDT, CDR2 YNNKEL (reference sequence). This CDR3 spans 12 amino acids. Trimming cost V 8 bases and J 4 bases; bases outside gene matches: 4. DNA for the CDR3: TGTGCCAGCGGACAGGTGAGCACTGAAGCTTTCTTT. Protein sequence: CASGQVSTEAFF.

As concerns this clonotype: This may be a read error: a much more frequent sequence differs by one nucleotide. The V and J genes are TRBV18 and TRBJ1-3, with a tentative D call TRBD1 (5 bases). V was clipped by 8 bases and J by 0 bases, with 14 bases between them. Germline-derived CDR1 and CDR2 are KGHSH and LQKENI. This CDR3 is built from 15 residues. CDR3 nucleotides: TGTGCCAGCCCACTTGACAGCAACTCTGGAAACACCATATATTTT. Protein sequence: CASPLDSNSGNTIYF.